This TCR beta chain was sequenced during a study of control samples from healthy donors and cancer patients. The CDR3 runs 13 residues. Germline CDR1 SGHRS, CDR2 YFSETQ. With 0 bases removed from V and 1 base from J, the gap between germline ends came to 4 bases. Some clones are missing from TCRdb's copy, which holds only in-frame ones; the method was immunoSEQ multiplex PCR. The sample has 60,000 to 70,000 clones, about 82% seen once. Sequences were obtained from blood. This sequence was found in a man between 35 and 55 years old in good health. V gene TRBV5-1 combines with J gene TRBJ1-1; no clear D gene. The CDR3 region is CASSLVRNTEAFF. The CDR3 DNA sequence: TGCGCCAGCAGCTTGGTCAGGAACACTGAAGCTTTCTTT.